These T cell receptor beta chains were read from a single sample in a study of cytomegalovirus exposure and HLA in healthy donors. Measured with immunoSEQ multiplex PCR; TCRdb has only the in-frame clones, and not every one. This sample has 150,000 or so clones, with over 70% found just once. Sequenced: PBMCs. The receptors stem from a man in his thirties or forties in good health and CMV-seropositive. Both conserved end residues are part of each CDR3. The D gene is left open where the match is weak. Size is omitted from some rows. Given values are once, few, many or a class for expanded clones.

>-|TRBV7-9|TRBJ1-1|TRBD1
TGTGCCAGCAGCTTCGGGACAGGGGAAGGGACTGAAGCTTTCTTT
CASSFGTGEGTEAFF
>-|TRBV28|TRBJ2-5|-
TGTGCCAGCAGTTTATTCCCTTCAACAGGGCCCCGGAGCGCCCAGTACTTC
CASSLFPSTGPRSAQYF
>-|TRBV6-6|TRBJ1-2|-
TGTGCCAGCAGTTACAAGTCCGGGGAAACATATGGCTACACCTTC
CASSYKSGETYGYTF
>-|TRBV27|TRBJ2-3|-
TGTGCCAGCATCATGAAACCAACCGCGAGGAGGACTAGCACAGATACGCAGTATTTT
CASIMKPTARRTSTDTQYF
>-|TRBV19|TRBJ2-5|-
TGTGCCAGTAGTATGGCGGACAGCCCCTCCGAGACCCAGTACTTC
CASSMADSPSETQYF
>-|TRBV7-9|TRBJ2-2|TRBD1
TGTGCCAGCAGCTCACGCCGACAGGGTCCCACCGGGGAGCTGTTTTTT
CASSSRRQGPTGELFF
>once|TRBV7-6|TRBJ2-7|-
TGTGCCAGCAGCTTGTCCGGGGAGGGGGGCGAGCAGTACTTC
CASSLSGEGGEQYF
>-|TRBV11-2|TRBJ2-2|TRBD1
TGTGCCAGCAGCTCCGGTACAGGGGGTAACACGAACACCGGGGAGCTGTTTTTT
CASSSGTGGNTNTGELFF
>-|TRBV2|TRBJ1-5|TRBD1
TGTGCCAGCAGGAGGACAGGCCTTAATCAGCCCCAGCATTTT
CASRRTGLNQPQHF
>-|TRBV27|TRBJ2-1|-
TGTGCCAGCAGCTCAACAGGCAATGAGCAGTTCTTC
CASSSTGNEQFF
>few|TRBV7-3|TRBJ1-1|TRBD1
TGTGCCAGCGGACAGGGGATCACTGAAGCTTTCTTT
CASGQGITEAFF
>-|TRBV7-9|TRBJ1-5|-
TGTGCCAGCAGCTTGGCTTGGCAGCCCCAGCATTTT
CASSLAWQPQHF
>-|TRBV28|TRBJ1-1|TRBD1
TGTGCCAGCAGTCCCGGGACAGGGTTGGGCACTGAAGCTTTCTTT
CASSPGTGLGTEAFF
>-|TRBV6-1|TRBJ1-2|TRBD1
TGTGCCAGCACCCCGGGACAGGGAGTTTCCTATGGCTACACCTTC
CASTPGQGVSYGYTF
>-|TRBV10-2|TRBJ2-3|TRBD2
TGCGCCAGCAGTGGACTAGCGGTCCCAGATACGCAGTATTTT
CASSGLAVPDTQYF
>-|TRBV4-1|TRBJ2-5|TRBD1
TGCGCCAGCAGCCAAAGACAGGGTTCTTTGGGGACCCAGTACTTC
CASSQRQGSLGTQYF
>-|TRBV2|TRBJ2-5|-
TGTGCCAGCAGTGAACTAGCCAACCAAGAGACCCAGTACTTC
CASSELANQETQYF
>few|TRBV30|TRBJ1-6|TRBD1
TGTGCCTGGGATCCTTCAGGACAGGGAAGTACACCCCTCCACTTT
CAWDPSGQGSTPLHF
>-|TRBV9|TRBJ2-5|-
TGTGCCAGCAGCGCAGGGTGGGGAGGAGAGACCCAGTACTTC
CASSAGWGGETQYF
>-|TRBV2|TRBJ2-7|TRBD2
TGTGCCAGCAGTGAAGGCGGGAGAGAGCAGTACTTC
CASSEGGREQYF
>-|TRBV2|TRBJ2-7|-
TGTGCCAGCAGTGAAGCGCTCGGTCGATCAGGGAACGGCGAGCAGTACTTC
CASSEALGRSGNGEQYF
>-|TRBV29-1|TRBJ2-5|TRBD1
TGCAGCGTCGGGACAGGGAGGCGAGAGACCCAGTACTTC
CSVGTGRRETQYF